These 8 T cell receptor beta chains were all obtained from the same sample, sequenced in a study of T cell clonotyping in hematopoietic cell transplantation. Here immunoSEQ multiplex PCR was the method, and the copy in TCRdb shows in-frame clones only, minus some. This table holds around 4,000 clones, 95% found once. The sequences come from PBMCs, collected 30 days after allogeneic stem cell transplant. The origin of the receptors is a male patient aged 45 to 59 who had an allogeneic stem cell transplant from a related donor, so the T cells may come from the graft donor. Some clones in this sample may be carry-over from other donors' samples.

This CDR3 reads CASSPRDSRRNYGYTF. The DNA for the CDR3 is TGTGCCAGCTCACCCAGGGACTCGAGGCGCAACTATGGCTACACCTTC. The gene calls are TRBV18 and TRBJ1-2, with D perhaps matching TRBD1 (5 bases). V lost 3 bases and J 2 bases, leaving 16 bases between the germline ends. Germline CDR1 reads KGHSH; CDR2 reads LQKENI. The CDR3 is 16 residues long. The variable domain in full, with the rest retrieved from reference TRBV18 and TRBJ1-2, is NAGVMQNPRHLVRRRGQEARLRCSPMKGHSHVYWYRQLPEEGLKFMVYLQKENIIDESGMPKERFSAEFPKEGPSILRIQQVVRGDSAAYFCASSPRDSRRNYGYTFGSGTRLTVV.

V gene TRBV19 combines with J gene TRBJ1-3, with D perhaps matching TRBD1 (6 bases). V shed 7 bases and J shed 0 bases, with 13 bases lying between them. This CDR3 comprises 15 residues. Germline V CDR1 and CDR2: LNHDA, SQIVND (reference sequence). The CDR3 loop reads CASTMTGTSGNTIYF. As DNA, the CDR3 is TGTGCCAGTACAATGACAGGAACCTCTGGAAACACCATATATTTT.

The chain carries TRBV7-9 and TRBJ2-7; D gene uncertain. The CDR3 runs to 13 residues. In germline, CDR1 is SEHNR, CDR2 FQNEAQ (reference sequence). The V end was cut by 0 bases, the J end by 3 bases, with 6 bases between. The CDR3 coding sequence is TGTGCCAGCAGCTTAGCTGGGATCTACGAGCAGTACTTC. Its protein is CASSLAGIYEQYF.

This chain joins TRBV10-3 and TRBJ2-7; TRBD1 might be the D (5 bases). With 3 bases removed from V and 4 bases from J, the gap between germline ends came to 13 bases. The CDR3 is 14 amino acids. The germline CDR1 and CDR2 sequences are ENHRY and SYGVKD. The CDR3 here is CAISEWAGQYEQYF. CDR3 DNA sequence: TGTGCCATCAGTGAATGGGCAGGGCAGTACGAGCAGTACTTC.

V and J are TRBV4-3 and TRBJ2-5, with 15 bases matching TRBD2. Looked up from germline, CDR1 is LGHNA and CDR2 is YSLEER. The CDR3 covers 18 residues. Trimming at V came to 0 bases and at J to 5 bases, leaving 7 bases not matched to a gene. CDR3 sequence: CASSQDWTSGRAGETQYF. Here the CDR3 DNA reads TGCGCCAGCAGCCAAGATTGGACTAGCGGGAGGGCCGGGGAGACCCAGTACTTC.

The chain is built from TRBV7-2 and TRBJ1-6; TRBD1 agrees at 8 bases. Germline CDR1 is SGHTA and CDR2 is FQGNSA. Trimming at V came to 3 bases and at J to 7 bases, leaving 14 bases not matched to a gene. The CDR3 spans 18 residues. The CDR3 DNA is TGTGCCAGCAGCTTGGGATTATTAACCGGGACAGGAAATTCACCCCTCCACTTT. Translation gives CASSLGLLTGTGNSPLHF.

The chain is built from TRBV28 and TRBJ2-1, with TRBD2 matching over 8 bases. The CDR3 is 14 amino acids. CDR1 is MDHEN and CDR2 is SYDVKM in the germline V gene. J lost 2 bases, V lost 3 bases, and 0 bases had no gene match. DNA for the CDR3: TGTGCCAGCAGTTTGCGGGGGGCCTACAATGAGCAGTTCTTC. Protein sequence: CASSLRGAYNEQFF.

The CDR3 DNA reads as TGTGCCAGCAGTGAATATGGGGAGGGTAATTCACCCCTCCACTTT. It specifies CASSEYGEGNSPLHF. The J gene is TRBJ1-6, the V gene TRBV25-1; D is undetermined. Trimming removed 0 bases at V and 6 bases at J, with 9 bases between. The CDR3 length is 15 residues. Germline assignment: CDR1 MGHDK and CDR2 SYGVNS.